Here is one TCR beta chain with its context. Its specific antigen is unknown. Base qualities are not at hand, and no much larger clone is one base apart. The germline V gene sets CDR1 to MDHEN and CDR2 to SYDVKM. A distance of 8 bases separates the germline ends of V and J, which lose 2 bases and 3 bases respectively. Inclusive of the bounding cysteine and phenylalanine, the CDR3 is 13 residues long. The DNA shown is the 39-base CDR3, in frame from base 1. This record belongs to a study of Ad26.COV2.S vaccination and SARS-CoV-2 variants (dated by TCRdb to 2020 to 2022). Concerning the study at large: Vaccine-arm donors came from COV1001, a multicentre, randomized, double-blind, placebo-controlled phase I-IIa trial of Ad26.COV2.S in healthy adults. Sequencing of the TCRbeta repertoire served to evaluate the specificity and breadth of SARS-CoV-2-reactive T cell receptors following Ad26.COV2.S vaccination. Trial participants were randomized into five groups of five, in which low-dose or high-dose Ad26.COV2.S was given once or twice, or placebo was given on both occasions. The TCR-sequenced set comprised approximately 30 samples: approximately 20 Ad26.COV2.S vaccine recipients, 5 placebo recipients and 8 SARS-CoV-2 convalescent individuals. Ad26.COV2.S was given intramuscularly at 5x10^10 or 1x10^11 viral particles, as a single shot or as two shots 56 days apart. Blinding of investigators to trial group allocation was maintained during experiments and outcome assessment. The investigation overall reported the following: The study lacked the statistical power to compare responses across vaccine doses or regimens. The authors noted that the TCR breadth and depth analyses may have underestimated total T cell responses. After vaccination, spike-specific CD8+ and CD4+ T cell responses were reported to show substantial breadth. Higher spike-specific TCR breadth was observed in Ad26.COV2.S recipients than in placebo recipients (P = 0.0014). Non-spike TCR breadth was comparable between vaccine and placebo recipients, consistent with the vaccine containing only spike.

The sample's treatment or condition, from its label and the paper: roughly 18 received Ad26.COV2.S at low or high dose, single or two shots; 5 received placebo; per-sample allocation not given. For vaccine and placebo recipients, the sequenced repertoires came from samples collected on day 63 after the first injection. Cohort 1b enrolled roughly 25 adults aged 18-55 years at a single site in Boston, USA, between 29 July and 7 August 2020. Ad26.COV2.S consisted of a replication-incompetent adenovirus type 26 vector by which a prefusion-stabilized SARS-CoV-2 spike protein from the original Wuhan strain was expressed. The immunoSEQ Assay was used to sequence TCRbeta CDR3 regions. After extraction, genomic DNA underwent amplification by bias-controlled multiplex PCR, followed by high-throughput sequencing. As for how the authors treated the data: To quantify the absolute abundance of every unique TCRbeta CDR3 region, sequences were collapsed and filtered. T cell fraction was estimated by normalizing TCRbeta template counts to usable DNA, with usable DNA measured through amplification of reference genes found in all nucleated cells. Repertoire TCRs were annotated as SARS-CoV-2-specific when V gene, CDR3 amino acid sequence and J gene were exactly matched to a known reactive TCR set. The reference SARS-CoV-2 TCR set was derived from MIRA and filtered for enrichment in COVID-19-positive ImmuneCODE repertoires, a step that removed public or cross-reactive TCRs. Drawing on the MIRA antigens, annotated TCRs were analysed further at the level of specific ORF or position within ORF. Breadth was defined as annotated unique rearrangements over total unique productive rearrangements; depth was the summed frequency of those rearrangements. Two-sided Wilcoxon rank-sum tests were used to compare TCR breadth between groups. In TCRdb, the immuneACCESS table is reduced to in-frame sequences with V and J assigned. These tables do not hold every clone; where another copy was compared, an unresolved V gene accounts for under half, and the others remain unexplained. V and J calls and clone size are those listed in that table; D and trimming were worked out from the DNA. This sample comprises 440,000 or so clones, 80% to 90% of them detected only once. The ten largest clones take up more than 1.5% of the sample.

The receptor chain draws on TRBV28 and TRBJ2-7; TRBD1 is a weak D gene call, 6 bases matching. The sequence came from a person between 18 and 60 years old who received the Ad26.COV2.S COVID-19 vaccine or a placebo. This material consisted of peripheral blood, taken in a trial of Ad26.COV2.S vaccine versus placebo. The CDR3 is CASSLTGRYEQYF. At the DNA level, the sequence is TGTGCCAGCAGTTTAACAGGGCGCTACGAGCAGTACTTC. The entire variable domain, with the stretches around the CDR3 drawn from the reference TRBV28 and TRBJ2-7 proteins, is DVKVTQSSRYLVKRTGEKVFLECVQDMDHENMFWYRQDPGLGLRLIYFSYDVKMKEKGDIPEGYSVSREKKERFSLILESASTNQTSMYLCASSLTGRYEQYFGPGTRLTVT.